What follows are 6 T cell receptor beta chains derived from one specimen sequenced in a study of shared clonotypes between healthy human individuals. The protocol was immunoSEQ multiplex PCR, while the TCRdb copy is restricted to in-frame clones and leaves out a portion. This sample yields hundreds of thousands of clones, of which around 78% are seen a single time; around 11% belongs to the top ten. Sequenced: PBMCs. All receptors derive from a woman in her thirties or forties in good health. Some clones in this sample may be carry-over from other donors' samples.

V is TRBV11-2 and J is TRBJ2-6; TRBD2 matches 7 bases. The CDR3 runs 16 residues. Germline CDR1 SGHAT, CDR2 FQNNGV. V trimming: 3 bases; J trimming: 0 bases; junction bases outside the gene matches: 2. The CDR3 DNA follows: TGTGCCAGCAGCTTCACGGGGGGCTCTGGGGCCAACGTCCTGACTTTC. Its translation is CASSFTGGSGANVLTF.

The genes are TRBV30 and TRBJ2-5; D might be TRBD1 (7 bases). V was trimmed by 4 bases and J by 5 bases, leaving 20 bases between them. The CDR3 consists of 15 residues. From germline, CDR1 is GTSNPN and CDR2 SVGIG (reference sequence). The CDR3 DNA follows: TGTGCCTGGACCTTCGGCAGGGGGGCTAGGGAGACCCAGTACTTC. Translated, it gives CAWTFGRGARETQYF.

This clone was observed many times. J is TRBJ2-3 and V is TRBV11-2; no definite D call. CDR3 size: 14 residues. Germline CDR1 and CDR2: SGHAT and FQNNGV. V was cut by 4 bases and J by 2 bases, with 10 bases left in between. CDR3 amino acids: CASSWRSPTDTQYF. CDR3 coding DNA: TGTGCCAGCAGCTGGCGCTCCCCCACAGATACGCAGTATTTT.

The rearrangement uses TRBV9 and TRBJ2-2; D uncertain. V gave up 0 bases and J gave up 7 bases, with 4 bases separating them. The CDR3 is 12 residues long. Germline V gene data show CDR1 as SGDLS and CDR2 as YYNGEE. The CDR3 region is CASSVEFGELFF. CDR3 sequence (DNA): TGTGCCAGCAGCGTAGAATTCGGGGAGCTGTTTTTT.

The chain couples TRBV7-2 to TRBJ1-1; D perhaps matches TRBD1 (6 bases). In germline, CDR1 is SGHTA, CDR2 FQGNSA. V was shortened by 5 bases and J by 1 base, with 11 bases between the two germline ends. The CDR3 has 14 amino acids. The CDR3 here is CASSRWTENTEAFF. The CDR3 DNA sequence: TGTGCCAGCAGCCGATGGACAGAGAACACTGAAGCTTTCTTT. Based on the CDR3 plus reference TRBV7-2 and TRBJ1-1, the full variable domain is GAGVSQSPSNKVTEKGKDVELRCDPISGHTALYWYRQSLGQGLEFLIYFQGNSAPDKSGLPSDRFSAERTGGSVSTLTIQRTQQEDSAVYLCASSRWTENTEAFFGQGTRLTVV.

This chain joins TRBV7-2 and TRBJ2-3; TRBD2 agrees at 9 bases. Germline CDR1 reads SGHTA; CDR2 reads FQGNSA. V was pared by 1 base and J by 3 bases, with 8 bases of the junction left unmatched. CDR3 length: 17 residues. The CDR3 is CASSLEGVAGVTDTQYF. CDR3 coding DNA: TGTGCCAGCAGCTTAGAGGGAGTAGCGGGGGTAACAGATACGCAGTATTTT.